This T cell receptor (beta chain) was sequenced for a study of T-cell reconstitution after alpha-beta-depleted transplantation in children. The V gene end was trimmed by 4 bases and the J gene end by 4 bases; junction bases not matched to a gene: 12. CDR1 and CDR2 from the germline V gene are LGHNA and YNFKEQ. The CDR3 covers 18 residues. This clonotype was counted between two and nine times. Unique molecular identifiers were incorporated into the prepared TCRbeta library. TCRdb passed the PCR reads through MiXCR, listing each CDR3 protein once. This sample carries about 480,000 distinct CDR3 sequences, under 15% of them seen once, and the ten largest clones take approximately 5.4%.

The chain employs TRBV4-2 and TRBJ2-2; 10 nucleotides line up with TRBD2. Source: PBMCs from the stem cell graft donor, taken from the stem cell graft. This sequence was found in a human donor who donated a stem cell graft to a child with combined immunodeficiency. This CDR3 is CASSPLASGGAVTGELFF. The CDR3 DNA reads TGTGCCAGCAGCCCCCTCGCCAGCGGGGGGGCGGTCACCGGGGAGCTGTTTTTT.